This TCR beta chain was captured in a study of cytomegalovirus exposure and HLA in healthy donors. At the level of the study: Researchers previously reported finding 90 million to 120 million unique TCR beta sequences from 150 million to 200 million T cells.

Germline V lookup: CDR1 SGHAT, CDR2 FQNNGV. Trimming shortened V by 5 bases and J by 5 bases, and 9 bases separated the two germline ends. This CDR3 is 12 amino acids long. About this clone: Antigen unknown.

Vbeta (60) and Jbeta (13) primers were used in the PCR. Only in-frame clones appear in the TCRdb table, and some are missing; sequencing was by immunoSEQ multiplex PCR. Seen here are roughly 140,000 clones, roughly 80% observed once, and the top ten hold less than 1.5%. Overall study findings and caveats: As was reported, the HLA-A and HLA-B alleles of most subjects were accurately predicted from TCR beta sequences.

Sequencing was performed on PBMCs. This clonotype was sampled from a female donor in good health and CMV-seronegative. The chain couples TRBV11-2 to TRBJ1-1, with D maybe TRBD1 (6 bases). CDR3 in DNA: TGTGCCAGCAGCACAGACAGGACTGAAGCTTTCTTT. This translates into CASSTDRTEAFF.